The clone carrying this TCR beta chain was seen repeatedly, ten times or more. This sample is drawn from a study of regulatory T cells in long-lasting Graves disease. Building the TCR beta libraries relied on iRepertoire HTBI primers, and CDR3 regions underwent Arm-PCR. TCRdb reprocessed the multiplex PCR reads with MiXCR, giving one entry per CDR3 protein. The sample records around 480,000 distinct CDR3 sequences, about 16% being singletons. Sample time point: newly diagnosed GD, antithyroid drugs for less than 3 months. Making the TCR library involved RNA that had been extracted from PBMCs. This sample also appeared in a second study, on T cells in Graves' hyperthyroidism and ophthalmopathy.

The sequence derives from a middle-aged man with Graves disease. The input for sequencing was peripheral blood mononuclear cells (PBMCs), taken at new diagnosis, from a patient treated with antithyroid drugs.

CDR3 nucleotides: TGTGCCAGCAGTTTAAAAACCGGGGAGCTGTTTTTT. Amino acids: CASSLKTGELFF. The V gene is TRBV12-3 or TRBV12-4, the J gene TRBJ2-2; the D is unclear. Trimming cost V 2 bases and J 5 bases, with 3 bases left between them. The CDR3 has 12 residues.